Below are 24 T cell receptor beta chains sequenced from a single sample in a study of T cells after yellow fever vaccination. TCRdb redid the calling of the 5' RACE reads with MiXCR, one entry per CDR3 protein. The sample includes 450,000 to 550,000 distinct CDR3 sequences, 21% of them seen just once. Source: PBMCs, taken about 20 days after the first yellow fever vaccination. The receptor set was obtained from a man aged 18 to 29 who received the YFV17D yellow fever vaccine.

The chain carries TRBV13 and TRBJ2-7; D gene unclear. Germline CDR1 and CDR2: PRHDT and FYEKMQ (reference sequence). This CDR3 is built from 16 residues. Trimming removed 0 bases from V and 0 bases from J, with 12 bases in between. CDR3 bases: TGTGCCAGCAGCTTAGGTCTAATCGGGCACTCCTACGAGCAGTACTTC. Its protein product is CASSLGLIGHSYEQYF.

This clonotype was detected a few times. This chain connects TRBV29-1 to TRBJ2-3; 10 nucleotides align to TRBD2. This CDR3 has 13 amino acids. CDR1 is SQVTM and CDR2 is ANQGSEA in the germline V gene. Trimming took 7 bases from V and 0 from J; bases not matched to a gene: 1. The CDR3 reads CSGTSGSTDTQYF. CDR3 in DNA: TGCAGCGGGACTAGCGGAAGCACAGATACGCAGTATTTT.

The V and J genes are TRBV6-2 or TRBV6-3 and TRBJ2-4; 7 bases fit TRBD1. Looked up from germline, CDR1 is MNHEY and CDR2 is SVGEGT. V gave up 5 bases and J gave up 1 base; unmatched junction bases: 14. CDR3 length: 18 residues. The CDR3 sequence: CASSRETGVRSAKNIQYF. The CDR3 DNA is TGTGCCAGCAGTCGAGAAACAGGGGTGAGGTCTGCCAAAAACATTCAGTACTTC.

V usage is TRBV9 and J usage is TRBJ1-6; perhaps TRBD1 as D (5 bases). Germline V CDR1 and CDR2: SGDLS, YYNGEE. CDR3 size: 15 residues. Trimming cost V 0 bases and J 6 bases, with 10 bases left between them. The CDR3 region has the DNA TGTGCCAGCAGCGTAGGAGGGACCAGTAATTCACCCCTCCACTTT. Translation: CASSVGGTSNSPLHF.

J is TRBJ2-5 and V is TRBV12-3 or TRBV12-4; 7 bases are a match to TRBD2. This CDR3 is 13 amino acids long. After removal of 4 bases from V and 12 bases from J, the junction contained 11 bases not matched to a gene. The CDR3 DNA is TGTGCCAGCAGTTACCTATCGGGGGGTCCGAAGTACTTC. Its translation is CASSYLSGGPKYF.

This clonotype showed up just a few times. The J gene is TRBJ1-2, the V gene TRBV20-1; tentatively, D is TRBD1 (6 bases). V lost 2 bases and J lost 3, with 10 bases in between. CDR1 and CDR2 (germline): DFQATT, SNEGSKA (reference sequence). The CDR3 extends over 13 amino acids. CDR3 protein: CSARHREHYGYTF. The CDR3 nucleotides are TGCAGTGCTAGACACAGGGAGCACTATGGCTACACCTTC.

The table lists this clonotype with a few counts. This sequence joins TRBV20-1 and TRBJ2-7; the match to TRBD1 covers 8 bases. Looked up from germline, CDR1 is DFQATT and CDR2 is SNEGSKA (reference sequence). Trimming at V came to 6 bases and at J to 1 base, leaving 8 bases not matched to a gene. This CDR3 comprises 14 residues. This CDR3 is CSAQDRGRSYEQYV. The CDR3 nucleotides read TGCAGTGCCCAAGACAGGGGCCGATCCTACGAGCAGTACGTC.

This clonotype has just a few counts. CDR3 bases: TGTGCCACCAGCAGGAGAAGACAGGGTAGCTACGAGCAGTACTTC. This translates into CATSRRRQGSYEQYF. The chain links TRBV15 to TRBJ2-7, with TRBD1 identical over 7 bases. The CDR3 contains 15 residues. Germline CDR1 and CDR2: LNHNV and YYDKDF (reference sequence). Trimming removed 3 bases from V and 3 bases from J; junction bases left unmatched: 8.

The CDR3 reads CASNGLNYGYTF. In nucleotides, the CDR3 is TGTGCCAGCAACGGCCTTAACTATGGCTACACCTTC. The V and J genes are TRBV9 and TRBJ1-2; D unclear. The V end was cut by 6 bases, the J end by 1 base, with 7 bases between. The CDR3 sequence is 12 residues long. Germline loops: CDR1 SGDLS, CDR2 YYNGEE.

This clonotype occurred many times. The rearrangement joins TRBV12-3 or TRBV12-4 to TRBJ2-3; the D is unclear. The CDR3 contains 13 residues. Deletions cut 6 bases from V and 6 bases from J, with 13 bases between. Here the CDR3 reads CASRGSSADTQYF. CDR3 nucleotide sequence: TGTGCCAGCAGGGGGTCTAGTGCCGATACGCAGTATTTT.

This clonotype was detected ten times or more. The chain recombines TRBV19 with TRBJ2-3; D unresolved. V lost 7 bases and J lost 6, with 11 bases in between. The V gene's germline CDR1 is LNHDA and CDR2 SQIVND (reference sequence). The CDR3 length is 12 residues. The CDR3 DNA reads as TGTGCCAGTACGAATTTCGCGGATACGCAGTATTTT. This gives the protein CASTNFADTQYF.

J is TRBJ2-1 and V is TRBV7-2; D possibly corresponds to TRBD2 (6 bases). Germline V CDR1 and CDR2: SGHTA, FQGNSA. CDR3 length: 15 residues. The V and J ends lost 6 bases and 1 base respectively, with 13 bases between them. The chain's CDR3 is CASSSAGPSYNEQFF. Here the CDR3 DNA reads TGTGCCAGCAGTTCAGCGGGCCCTTCCTACAATGAGCAGTTCTTC.

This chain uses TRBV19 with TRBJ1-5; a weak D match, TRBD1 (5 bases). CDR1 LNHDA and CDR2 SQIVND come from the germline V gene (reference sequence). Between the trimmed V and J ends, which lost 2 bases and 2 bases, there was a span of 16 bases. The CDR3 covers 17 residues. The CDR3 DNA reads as TGTGCCAGTAGTATATTGCCAGGGTCGGGGGGCAATCAGCCCCAGCATTTT. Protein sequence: CASSILPGSGGNQPQHF.

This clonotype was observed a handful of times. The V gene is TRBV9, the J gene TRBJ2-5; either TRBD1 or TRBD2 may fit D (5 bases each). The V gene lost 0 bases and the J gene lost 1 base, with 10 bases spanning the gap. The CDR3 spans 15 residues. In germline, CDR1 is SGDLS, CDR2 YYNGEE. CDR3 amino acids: CASSVGDRLQETQYF. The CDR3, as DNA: TGTGCCAGCAGCGTAGGGGACCGACTCCAAGAGACCCAGTACTTC.

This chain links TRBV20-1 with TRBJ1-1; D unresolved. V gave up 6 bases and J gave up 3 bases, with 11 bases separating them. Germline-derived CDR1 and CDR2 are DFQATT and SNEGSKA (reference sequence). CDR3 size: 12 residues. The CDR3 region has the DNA TGCAGTGCCCCTGACTCCTACACTGAAGCTTTCTTT. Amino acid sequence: CSAPDSYTEAFF.

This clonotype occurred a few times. CDR3 in DNA: TGTGCCAGCAGCCAATGGACAGGGCCCAATGAGCAGTTCTTC. Translating it yields CASSQWTGPNEQFF. This chain joins TRBV3-1 and TRBJ2-1, with 8 positions matching TRBD1. CDR3 length equals 14 residues. Germline V gene sequence: CDR1 LGHDT, CDR2 YNNKEL (reference sequence). The V gene end was trimmed by 2 bases and the J gene end by 6 bases; junction bases not matched to a gene: 3.

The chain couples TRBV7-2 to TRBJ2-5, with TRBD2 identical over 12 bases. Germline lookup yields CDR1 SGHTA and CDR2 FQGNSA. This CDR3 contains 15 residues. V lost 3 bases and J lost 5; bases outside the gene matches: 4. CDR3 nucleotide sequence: TGTGCCAGCAGCTTCCCTACTAGCGGGGGGGAGACCCAGTACTTC. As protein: CASSFPTSGGETQYF.

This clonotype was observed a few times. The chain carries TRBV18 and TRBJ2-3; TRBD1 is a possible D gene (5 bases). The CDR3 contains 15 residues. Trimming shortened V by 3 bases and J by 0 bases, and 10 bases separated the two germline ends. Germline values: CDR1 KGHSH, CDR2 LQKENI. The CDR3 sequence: CASSPGAVSTDTQYF. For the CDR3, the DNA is TGTGCCAGCTCACCTGGGGCAGTTAGCACAGATACGCAGTATTTT.

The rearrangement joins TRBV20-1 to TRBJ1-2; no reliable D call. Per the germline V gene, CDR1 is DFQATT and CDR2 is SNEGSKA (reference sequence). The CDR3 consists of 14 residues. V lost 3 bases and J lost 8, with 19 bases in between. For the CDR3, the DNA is TGCAGTGCTAGGACTTTTGGTGGGCTCGGGGGCTACACCTTC. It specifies CSARTFGGLGGYTF.

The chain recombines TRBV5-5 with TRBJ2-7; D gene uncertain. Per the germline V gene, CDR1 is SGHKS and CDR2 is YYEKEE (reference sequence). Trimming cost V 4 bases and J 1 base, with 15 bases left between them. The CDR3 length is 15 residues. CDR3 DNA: TGTGCCAGCAGCCCGACCCCCCAGGAGTCCTACGAGCAGTACGTC. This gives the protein CASSPTPQESYEQYV.

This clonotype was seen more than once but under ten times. The CDR3 region is CASSGAVAGGETQYF. The CDR3 bases are TGTGCCAGCAGTGGGGCCGTGGCAGGAGGGGAGACCCAGTACTTC. The chain joins TRBV6-1 to TRBJ2-5; a weak D match, TRBD2 (6 bases). This CDR3 contains 15 residues. V dropped 4 bases and J dropped 5 bases, with 17 bases sitting between them. Germline V lookup: CDR1 MNHNS, CDR2 SASEGT.

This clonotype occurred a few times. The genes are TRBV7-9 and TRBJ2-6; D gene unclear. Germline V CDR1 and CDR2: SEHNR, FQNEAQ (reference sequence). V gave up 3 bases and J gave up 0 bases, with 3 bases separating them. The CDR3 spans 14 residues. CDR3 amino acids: CASSFNSGANVLTF. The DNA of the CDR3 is TGTGCCAGCAGCTTCAACTCTGGGGCCAACGTCCTGACTTTC.

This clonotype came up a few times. CDR3 amino acids: CATQRTGELFF. The CDR3 coding sequence is TGTGCCACACAGCGGACCGGGGAGCTGTTTTTT. V usage is TRBV15 and J usage is TRBJ2-2; possibly TRBD2 for D (5 bases). Germline V gene sequence: CDR1 LNHNV, CDR2 YYDKDF (reference sequence). The CDR3 is 11 amino acids. The germline V and J ends were trimmed by 9 bases and 5 bases, with 7 bases remaining between them.

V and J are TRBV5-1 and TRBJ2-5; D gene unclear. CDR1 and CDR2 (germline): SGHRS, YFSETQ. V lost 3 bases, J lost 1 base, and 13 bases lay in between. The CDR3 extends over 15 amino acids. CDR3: CASSYGSYSQETQYF. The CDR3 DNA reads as TGCGCCAGCAGCTACGGATCCTATTCCCAAGAGACCCAGTACTTC.